This T cell receptor (beta chain) was recorded in a study of vaccination and CD4 T cells after COVID-19. The germline CDR1 and CDR2 sequences are MNHEY and SMNVEV (reference sequence). CDR3 length equals 15 residues. V gave up 8 bases and J gave up 8 bases; unmatched junction bases: 14. Treatment denoted: roughly 11-day PBMC culture with coronavirus spike peptide pools or control peptides (ViraFEST assay). This clonotype was found a few times. What it recognizes is unknown. Researchers used the Oncomine TCR Beta short-read assay to sequence DNA from cultured CD4+ T cells. A single record per CDR3 protein comes from TCRdb applying MiXCR to the PCR reads. The sample carries 8,000 to 10,000 distinct CDR3 sequences, less than 35% recorded once.

The sequence was collected from a human donor with COVID-19. This sequence joins TRBV27 and TRBJ1-5; TRBD1 aligns across 8 bases. Sequencing input: cultured CD4+ T cells from blood. The CDR3 region is CASGPRDRLAEPQHF. The DNA of the CDR3 is TGTGCCAGCGGGCCCCGGGACAGGCTCGCGGAGCCCCAGCATTTT.